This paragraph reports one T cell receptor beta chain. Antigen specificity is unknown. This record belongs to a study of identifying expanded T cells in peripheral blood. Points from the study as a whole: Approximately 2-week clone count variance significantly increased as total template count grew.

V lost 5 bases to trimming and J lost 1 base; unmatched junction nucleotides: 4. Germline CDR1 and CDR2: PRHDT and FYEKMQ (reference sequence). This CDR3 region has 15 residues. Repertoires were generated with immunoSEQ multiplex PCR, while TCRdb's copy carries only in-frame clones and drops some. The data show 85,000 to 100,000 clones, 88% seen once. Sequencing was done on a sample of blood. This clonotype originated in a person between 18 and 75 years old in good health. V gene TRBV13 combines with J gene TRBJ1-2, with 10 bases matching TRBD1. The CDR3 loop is CASSNRDRGNYGYTF. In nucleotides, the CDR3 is TGTGCCAGCAGCAACCGGGACAGGGGTAACTATGGCTACACCTTC.